This is a list of T cell receptor beta chains from one sample in a study of T-cell reconstitution after alpha-beta-depleted transplantation in children. TCRdb passed the PCR reads through MiXCR, listing each CDR3 protein once. The table shows some 830,000 distinct CDR3 sequences, with less than 20% occurring only once. This specimen was PBMCs, mostly from graft donor cells, taken 360 days after TCRalphabeta/CD19-depleted stem cell transplant. All receptors come from a male patient younger than 18 who had a stem cell transplant for acute lymphoblastic leukemia, so the T cells may come from the graft donor. CDR3s include the opening cysteine and the closing phenylalanine or tryptophan. Expanded clones are given a class, and other clones once, few, many or no size at all.

clone_size	cdr3_length	v_call	j_call	cdr3_aa
.	13	TRBV4-1	TRBJ2-5	CASSQWGDETQYF
.	15	TRBV4-2	TRBJ1-5	CASSQVGEGNQPQHF
few	13	TRBV3-1	TRBJ1-5	CASSQVRDQPQHF
.	18	TRBV12-3/TRBV12-4	TRBJ2-1	CASSLRDRTYLSFNEQFF
.	17	TRBV4-1	TRBJ2-1	CATKLAAGVGGYNEQFF
.	14	TRBV20-1	TRBJ1-1	CSARAGNGNTEAFF
.	14	TRBV9	TRBJ2-1	CASSPPQRWSEQFF
few	13	TRBV28	TRBJ1-2	CASSLRRPYGYTF
few	13	TRBV25-1	TRBJ1-1	CASSSTGYSEAFF
.	14	TRBV9	TRBJ2-1	CASSLSGALREQFF
.	15	TRBV15	TRBJ1-1	CATSRGRGGNTEAFF
.	13	TRBV12-3/TRBV12-4	TRBJ2-7	CASSLETGSVQYF
many	17	TRBV12-3/TRBV12-4	TRBJ1-1	CASSLARTGGANTEAFF
.	16	TRBV5-1	TRBJ2-1	CASSGPLAGIYNEQFF
.	17	TRBV4-2	TRBJ2-3	CASSRRGTSQSTDTQYF
once	14	TRBV18	TRBJ2-3	CASSPYRFTDTQYF
few	14	TRBV12-3/TRBV12-4	TRBJ2-1	CASSLGPSSIEQFF
few	15	TRBV5-1	TRBJ1-3	CASSLAVDRGNTIYF
.	15	TRBV12-3/TRBV12-4	TRBJ2-1	CASSTTSGLYNEQFF
few	14	TRBV12-3/TRBV12-4	TRBJ2-4	CASSFRTDKNIQYF
many	13	TRBV5-1	TRBJ2-2	CASSFAGTGELFF
few	15	TRBV25-1	TRBJ2-2	CASSLFLGGTGELFF
many	14	TRBV5-1	TRBJ2-7	CASSFEARSYEQYF
many	14	TRBV12-5	TRBJ2-5	CASGIGTGQETQYF
.	16	TRBV4-1	TRBJ2-5	CASSQGGLAALITQYF
many	13	TRBV20-1	TRBJ2-7	CSASLQGPYEQYF
few	11	TRBV12-3/TRBV12-4	TRBJ2-1	CASSFHGEQFF
once	18	TRBV20-1	TRBJ2-3	CSARAFLAGGLMPDTQYF
.	15	TRBV24-1	TRBJ2-3	CATSDPNRETDTQYF
.	14	TRBV9	TRBJ2-4	CASSVQGKGNIQYF
.	12	TRBV18	TRBJ1-1	CASSPGSPEAFF
many	16	TRBV12-3/TRBV12-4	TRBJ2-5	CASSLGLAGGYETQYF
.	17	TRBV7-2	TRBJ2-5	CASSLWSGTGPQETQYF
many	15	TRBV24-1	TRBJ2-1	CATSARTGFYNEQFF
.	15	TRBV20-1	TRBJ2-5	CSAPGTSGSWETQYF
once	18	TRBV11-2	TRBJ2-7	CASSLDSQGVIRYYEQYF
.	14	TRBV27	TRBJ2-1	CASSFLAGSDEQFF
few	12	TRBV12-3/TRBV12-4	TRBJ2-7	CASSLEVREQYF
few	16	TRBV5-1	TRBJ2-7	CASSLLSGQGLYEQYF
many	13	TRBV7-4	TRBJ2-3	CASSYWSTDTQYF
few	15	TRBV10-3	TRBJ2-1	CAISEVDRAYNEQFF
.	12	TRBV30	TRBJ1-1	CAWHRERTEAFF
few	13	TRBV27	TRBJ2-6	CASSWGLGNVLTF
.	13	TRBV27	TRBJ2-1	CASSLSYPGEQFF
many	17	TRBV24-1	TRBJ1-1	CATSDSTYPIMNTEAFF
few	15	TRBV5-1	TRBJ2-1	CASSLRADRGDEQFF
.	15	TRBV20-1	TRBJ2-6	CSASGSASGANVLTF
few	15	TRBV11-2	TRBJ1-3	CASSLPSGRVYTIYF